Below are 25 T cell receptor beta chains sequenced from a single sample in a study of monozygotic twins with inflammatory bowel disease. TCRdb reprocessed the 5' RACE reads, keeping one entry per CDR3 protein, no DNA. Its clone listing holds more than 85,000 distinct CDR3 sequences. Sequenced sample: blood. These receptors originate from a human donor with ulcerative colitis or Crohn's disease, or a healthy co-twin of an affected twin (not recorded which).

The chain carries TRBV7-7 and TRBJ2-3; the TCRdb call, TRBD2, lacks DNA for checking. The CDR3 has 15 amino acids. Looked up from germline, CDR1 is SSHAT and CDR2 is FNYEAQ (reference sequence). The CDR3 is CASQRGTTSTDTQYF.

The genes are TRBV7-9 and TRBJ2-3; the TCRdb call, TRBD2, lacks DNA for checking. The CDR3 totals 17 residues. The germline V gene encodes CDR1 SEHNR and CDR2 FQNEAQ (reference sequence). CDR3 residues: CASSFGLAGVSTDTQYF.

The gene calls are TRBV12-3 or TRBV12-4 and TRBJ2-5; TCRdb calls TRBD2, which cannot be checked without DNA. This CDR3 comprises 13 residues. CDR3: CASRYTRVETQYF.

CDR3 residues: CSARDPSGGSTDTQYF. J is TRBJ2-3 and V is TRBV20-1; with no DNA, the TCRdb D assignment of TRBD1 cannot be verified. The CDR3 length is 16 residues. Germline lookup yields CDR1 DFQATT and CDR2 SNEGSKA (reference sequence).

J is TRBJ2-5 and V is TRBV9; TCRdb picks TRBD2, but there is no DNA to check that call. Germline CDR1 reads SGDLS; CDR2 reads YYNGEE. CDR3 length: 16 amino acids. The CDR3 reads CASSKGAGGGQETQYF. Supplemented by reference TRBV9 and TRBJ2-5, the full variable domain reads DSGVTQTPKHLITATGQRVTLRCSPRSGDLSVYWYQQSLDQGLQFLIQYYNGEERAKGNILERFSAQQFPDLHSELNLSSLELGDSALYFCASSKGAGGGQETQYFGPGTRLLVL.

This chain connects TRBV3-1 to TRBJ2-1. The CDR3 loop spans 15 amino acids. Germline assignment: CDR1 LGHDT and CDR2 YNNKEL (reference sequence). The CDR3 spells CASSQHNLPDNEQFF.

V and J are TRBV6-2 or TRBV6-3 and TRBJ1-3; TCRdb gives TRBD1 as the D gene, but with no DNA this cannot be confirmed. CDR3 length: 13 amino acids. CDR1 is MNHEY and CDR2 is SVGEGT in the germline V gene. The CDR3 region is CASRNQGLDTIYF.

The chain couples TRBV7-2 to TRBJ1-1; with no DNA, the TCRdb D assignment of TRBD1 cannot be verified. The germline V gene encodes CDR1 SGHTA and CDR2 FQGNSA. The CDR3 spans 15 residues. The CDR3 is CTSSSFWTANTEAFF.

The chain joins TRBV27 to TRBJ1-4. Per the germline V gene, CDR1 is MNHEY and CDR2 is SMNVEV (reference sequence). The CDR3 runs to 15 residues. CDR3 sequence reads: CASSLVSYVPEKLFF.

V gene TRBV12-3 or TRBV12-4 combines with J gene TRBJ2-3; the TCRdb call, TRBD1, lacks DNA for checking. This CDR3 region has 13 residues. The CDR3 sequence: CASSPQLADTQYF.

The V and J genes are TRBV5-1 and TRBJ1-1; the D gene TCRdb calls, TRBD1, cannot be checked with no DNA. The CDR3 has 13 residues. Germline assignment: CDR1 SGHRS and CDR2 YFSETQ. CDR3 residues: CASTLTGFTEAFF.

V usage is TRBV20-1 and J usage is TRBJ1-1. Germline V lookup: CDR1 DFQATT, CDR2 SNEGSKA (reference sequence). The CDR3 has 12 amino acids. This CDR3 is CSASGWGTEAFF.

The chain has TRBV18 and TRBJ2-6. The CDR3 is 15 amino acids. Germline CDR1 is KGHSH and CDR2 is LQKENI. CDR3: CASSPPMSGANVLTF.

The chain combines TRBV4-1 with TRBJ2-3; the D call from TCRdb, TRBD2, cannot be confirmed without DNA. Germline assignment: CDR1 MGHRA and CDR2 YSYEKL. The CDR3 is 18 amino acids. CDR3 sequence reads: CASSDWWASGRAVDTQYF.

V is TRBV27 and J is TRBJ2-7; TCRdb outputs TRBD1, but without DNA this stays unchecked. This CDR3 spans 12 amino acids. CDR1 and CDR2 from the germline V gene are MNHEY and SMNVEV (reference sequence). This CDR3 is CASSHSRGEQYF.

V usage is TRBV5-1 and J usage is TRBJ2-1; TCRdb lists TRBD2, though no DNA is available to test this call. The germline V gene has CDR1 SGHRS and CDR2 YFSETQ. CDR3 length: 15 residues. CDR3 loop: CASSSPSGRINEQFF. The whole variable domain, remainder taken from reference TRBV5-1 and TRBJ2-1, is KAGVTQTPRYLIKTRGQQVTLSCSPISGHRSVSWYQQTPGQGLQFLFEYFSETQRNKGNFPGRFSGRQFSNSRSEMNVSTLELGDSALYLCASSSPSGRINEQFFGPGTRLTVL.

This chain links TRBV20-1 with TRBJ2-1; TCRdb designates TRBD2, a call that cannot be tested without DNA. Per germline, CDR1 DFQATT and CDR2 SNEGSKA (reference sequence). This CDR3 comprises 15 residues. CDR3 region: CSARGPGGRGNEQFF.

V is TRBV5-4 and J is TRBJ2-5; TCRdb gives TRBD2 as the D gene, but with no DNA this cannot be confirmed. Germline assignment: CDR1 SGHNT and CDR2 YYREEE (reference sequence). The CDR3 consists of 13 residues. CDR3 sequence reads: CASSWGPTATQYF.

The rearrangement links TRBV20-1 to TRBJ1-1; with no DNA, the TCRdb D assignment of TRBD1 cannot be verified. Germline V gene lookup returns CDR1 DFQATT and CDR2 SNEGSKA (reference sequence). The CDR3 spans 13 residues. CDR3: CSARPRGHTEAFF.

The gene calls are TRBV20-1 and TRBJ1-1; TCRdb's D call, TRBD1, is unchecked because there is no DNA. The germline V gene has CDR1 DFQATT and CDR2 SNEGSKA (reference sequence). The CDR3 loop spans 16 amino acids. The chain's CDR3 is CSAGLRVLTGGTEAFF.

This chain uses TRBV4-1 with TRBJ2-1; TCRdb proposes TRBD2, but this gene call is untestable without DNA. Germline values: CDR1 MGHRA, CDR2 YSYEKL. The CDR3 runs to 21 residues. CDR3 sequence reads: CASSQDWGREDPIPLADEQFF.

The V and J genes are TRBV7-3 and TRBJ2-1; the D call from TCRdb, TRBD2, cannot be confirmed without DNA. The CDR3 runs 15 residues. From germline, CDR1 is SGHTA and CDR2 FQGTGA. The chain's CDR3 is CASSLTFGLADEQFF. Full variable domain (remainder filled in from reference TRBV7-3 and TRBJ2-1): GAGVSQTPSNKVTEKGKYVELRCDPISGHTALYWYRQSLGQGPEFLIYFQGTGAADDSGLPNDRFFAVRPEGSVSTLKIQRTERGDSAVYLCASSLTFGLADEQFFGPGTRLTVL.

The V call is TRBV29-1, the J call TRBJ1-2. Germline CDR1 reads SQVTM; CDR2 reads ANQGSEA. The CDR3 consists of 14 residues. The CDR3 spells CSVAASDANYGYTF.

V gene TRBV4-2 combines with J gene TRBJ1-5; TCRdb reports TRBD1, a call that lacks DNA to check it against. The CDR3 runs 15 residues. Germline-derived CDR1 and CDR2 are LGHNA and YNFKEQ. Here the CDR3 reads CASSQVLGGSQPQHF.

The V call is TRBV5-1, the J call TRBJ2-7; checking the TCRdb D call of TRBD2 is not possible without DNA. Germline CDR1 SGHRS, CDR2 YFSETQ. The CDR3 covers 15 residues. CDR3 sequence: CASGRTSGGLYEQYF.